One sample yielded the 6 T cell receptor beta chains listed below, sequenced in a study of shared clonotypes between healthy human individuals. Selected positively for CCR7 and CD45RO-negative, naive CD8 cells excluded terminally differentiated effector memory CD45RA+ cells. Profiled with immunoSEQ multiplex PCR; TCRdb holds only in-frame clones, not every one. The sample has about 2 million clones, around 96% seen once. The sample consisted of naive CD8+ T cells sorted from blood. The receptor source for this set is a young man in good health.

V is TRBV6-1 and J is TRBJ2-3; D call uncertain. V was cut by 3 bases and J by 1 base, with 14 bases left in between. CDR3 size: 16 residues. CDR1 MNHNS and CDR2 SASEGT come from the germline V gene. In nucleotides, the CDR3 is TGTGCCAGCAGTGAGCCCGTGAGTCTGGGCACAGATACGCAGTATTTT. Its translation: CASSEPVSLGTDTQYF.

This rearrangement joins TRBV7-9 to TRBJ1-1; 8 bases match TRBD1. Germline CDR1 is SEHNR and CDR2 is FQNEAQ (reference sequence). J lost 6 bases, V lost 5 bases, and 11 bases had no gene match. This CDR3 spans 15 amino acids. The CDR3 region has the DNA TGTGCCAGCAGCCCCCTAGGGGGACAGGTCTCTGAAGCTTTCTTT. It codes for CASSPLGGQVSEAFF.

The V and J genes are TRBV19 and TRBJ2-6; unclear D gene. This CDR3 comprises 15 residues. CDR1 LNHDA and CDR2 SQIVND come from the germline V gene (reference sequence). Trimming cost V 4 bases and J 0 bases, with 7 bases left between them. CDR3 sequence: CASSTSPSGANVLTF. CDR3 bases: TGTGCCAGTAGTACATCCCCCTCTGGGGCCAACGTCCTGACTTTC.

The CDR3 loop reads CASSFWAGGTYNEQFF. The CDR3 coding sequence is TGTGCCAGCAGCTTTTGGGCGGGAGGCACCTACAATGAGCAGTTCTTC. The chain uses TRBV5-4 and TRBJ2-1; 8 bases are shared with TRBD2. CDR1 is SGHNT and CDR2 is YYREEE in the germline V gene (reference sequence). The CDR3 loop spans 16 amino acids. V dropped 2 bases and J dropped 2; count of bases not matched to a gene: 6.

The V call is TRBV6-1, the J call TRBJ2-4, with 9 bases identical to TRBD2. The CDR3 length is 14 residues. V was clipped by 6 bases and J by 7 bases; unmatched bases: 7. Germline V gene sequence: CDR1 MNHNS, CDR2 SASEGT. The CDR3 loop reads CASRIPGLANIQYF. As DNA, the CDR3 is TGTGCCAGCAGGATCCCGGGACTAGCTAACATTCAGTACTTC.

The rearrangement uses TRBV5-6 and TRBJ1-2, with D tentatively TRBD1 (6 bases). The CDR3 sequence is 14 residues long. The V end was cut by 4 bases, the J end by 0 bases, with 10 bases between. Germline V gives CDR1 SGHDT, CDR2 YYEEEE. CDR3 protein: CASSTGQTNYGYTF. The CDR3 coding sequence is TGTGCCAGCAGCACCGGACAGACTAACTATGGCTACACCTTC.